Listed below are T cell receptor beta chains from one sample, sequenced in a study of cytomegalovirus exposure and HLA in healthy donors. The protocol was immunoSEQ multiplex PCR, while the TCRdb copy is restricted to in-frame clones and leaves out a portion. This sample has about 120,000 clones, with 65% to 80% found just once. The material sequenced was PBMCs. The receptors originated from a human donor in good health. Each CDR3 is given with its conserved first and last residue. Fields, in order: J gene, V gene, CDR3 length, CDR3 protein.

TRBJ1-4 TRBV6-6 15 CASSPDKLSNEKLFF
TRBJ1-3 TRBV19 16 CASSALMDSGGNTIYF
TRBJ1-1 TRBV28 15 CASRVDRGTYTEAFF
TRBJ2-1 TRBV5-1 16 CASSNSLGLDYNEQFF
TRBJ2-1 TRBV7-9 16 CASSPTGTGPLGEQFF
TRBJ1-3 TRBV19 14 CASSEQGSGNTIYF
TRBJ1-3 TRBV19 20 CASSIVGDRGFSSSGNTIYF
TRBJ1-1 TRBV21-1 17 CASSKSADREKGTEAFF
TRBJ1-5 TRBV15 14 CATSRDGGNQPQHF
TRBJ2-3 TRBV5-1 15 CASSLAPGSTDTQYF
TRBJ1-4 TRBV6-5 16 CASSYSTGEPNEKLFF
TRBJ2-3 TRBV7-8 14 CASSFLTAGDTQYF
TRBJ1-2 TRBV27 15 CASSPSGGMGYGYTF
TRBJ2-1 TRBV5-1 17 CASSLRKRVSSYNEQFF
TRBJ2-7 TRBV7-6 15 CASSPRTGGGGEQYF
TRBJ1-2 TRBV28 15 CASSLGTGYNYGYTF
TRBJ2-1 TRBV27 16 CASSLQPGHISNEQFF
TRBJ1-2 TRBV12-5 15 CASGYGGTDVRGYTF
TRBJ2-6 TRBV6-1 15 CATRTGGSGANVLTF
TRBJ2-1 TRBV4-2 16 CASSQEGREGPHEQFF
TRBJ1-5 TRBV27 14 CASSLQGDGQPQHF
TRBJ2-3 TRBV5-6 14 CASSLVGVGDTQYF
TRBJ2-6 TRBV28 14 CATDRGAGANVLTF
TRBJ2-5 TRBV10-1 16 CASSQAGLPEGETQYF
TRBJ1-1 TRBV5-1 14 CASSLYTGDTEAFF
TRBJ1-4 TRBV6-6 14 CASSSRDRNEKLFF
TRBJ2-7 TRBV5-1 14 CASSLGTGGYEQYF
TRBJ2-7 TRBV7-8 14 CASSFDRGLYEQYF
TRBJ2-7 TRBV21-1 13 CASGWRGVYEQYF
TRBJ2-2 TRBV15 15 CATSPGTGNTGELFF
TRBJ1-1 TRBV2 13 CANGQQPNTEAFF
TRBJ2-2 TRBV7-9 16 CSSSLGAGVGTGELFF
TRBJ2-3 TRBV6-1 15 CASSVRDSGTDTQYF
TRBJ2-1 TRBV4-2 16 CASSQDEGEAYNEQFF
TRBJ2-7 TRBV19 13 CASSARPFDEQYF
TRBJ2-7 TRBV11-3 14 CASSPQTASYEQYF
TRBJ1-5 TRBV5-4 15 CASSLGQESNQPQHF
TRBJ1-5 TRBV7-3 13 CASSRDNNQPQHF
TRBJ2-4 TRBV6-5 15 CASSYLGLDENIQYF
TRBJ2-5 TRBV14 14 CASSPGLRAETQYF
TRBJ2-7 TRBV7-9 16 CASSLDASGRSYEQYF
TRBJ1-2 TRBV28 13 CASSKGYNYGYTF
TRBJ2-1 TRBV2 14 CASSDRGTNNEQFF
TRBJ2-5 TRBV12-5 13 CASARGGLETQYF
TRBJ2-7 TRBV2 11 CASSDLVGTNF
TRBJ2-5 TRBV10-3 18 CAISEAKLAGVGGETQYF
TRBJ1-5 TRBV4-2 15 CASSQDGTGNQPQHF
TRBJ1-2 TRBV6-5 15 CASSKQGVANYGYTF
TRBJ2-7 TRBV28 14 CASSARRPSYEQYF
TRBJ1-1 TRBV5-8 14 CASSLEQLNTEAFF
TRBJ2-1 TRBV5-1 17 CASSPGTGRASYNEQFF
TRBJ1-5 TRBV19 18 CASSMGGGSYHSNQPQHF
TRBJ1-2 TRBV20-1 9 CSASSGYTF
TRBJ2-5 TRBV7-8 18 CASSFGLAGGPGQETQYF